The 14 T cell receptor beta chains below come from one sample, sequenced in a study of T-cell reconstitution after alpha-beta-depleted transplantation in children. Preparation of the TCRbeta library used unique molecular identifiers. TCRdb re-derived calls from the PCR reads in MiXCR, one entry per CDR3 protein. The sample holds 610,000 or so distinct CDR3 sequences, about a quarter seen once. The specimen was PBMCs, collected before TCRalphabeta/CD19-depleted stem cell transplant. The receptors originated from a boy in the first two years of life with Wiskott-Aldrich syndrome, due to receive a stem cell transplant.

The V call is TRBV5-1, the J call TRBJ2-1; D tentatively reads TRBD1 or TRBD2 (5 bases each). The germline V and J ends were trimmed by 4 bases and 5 bases, with 13 bases remaining between them. CDR3 length equals 14 residues. Germline CDR1 reads SGHRS; CDR2 reads YFSETQ. The CDR3 region has the DNA TGCGCCAGCAGCCGGGACGGGGAAAACAATGAGCAGTTCTTC. Translated: CASSRDGENNEQFF. The full variable domain, in which reference TRBV5-1 and TRBJ2-1 provide the parts outside the CDR3, is KAGVTQTPRYLIKTRGQQVTLSCSPISGHRSVSWYQQTPGQGLQFLFEYFSETQRNKGNFPGRFSGRQFSNSRSEMNVSTLELGDSALYLCASSRDGENNEQFFGPGTRLTVL.

This clonotype has more than one count but fewer than ten. The V gene is TRBV5-1, the J gene TRBJ1-1; D is unclear. The CDR3 is made up of 15 amino acids. The V gene lost 5 bases and the J gene lost 5 bases, with 19 bases spanning the gap. Germline V gives CDR1 SGHRS, CDR2 YFSETQ. CDR3 coding DNA: TGCGCCAGCAGGTCCTTAAGTGTCTGGCAGACTGAAGCTTTCTTT. Its translation is CASRSLSVWQTEAFF. The full variable domain, its missing parts supplied by reference TRBV5-1 and TRBJ1-1, is KAGVTQTPRYLIKTRGQQVTLSCSPISGHRSVSWYQQTPGQGLQFLFEYFSETQRNKGNFPGRFSGRQFSNSRSEMNVSTLELGDSALYLCASRSLSVWQTEAFFGQGTRLTVV.

This clonotype has a handful of counts. The chain couples TRBV5-1 to TRBJ2-1; 7 nucleotides line up with TRBD1. The CDR3 extends over 14 amino acids. Germline-derived CDR1 and CDR2 are SGHRS and YFSETQ. The V gene end was trimmed by 4 bases and the J gene end by 7 bases; junction bases not matched to a gene: 8. CDR3 loop: CASSGWTGPNEQFF. The CDR3 nucleotides read TGCGCCAGCAGCGGTTGGACAGGACCAAATGAGCAGTTCTTC.

The DNA of the CDR3 is TGCGCCAGCAGCGATGACGGCTGGGGTGAAAAACTGTTTTTT. Translated, it gives CASSDDGWGEKLFF. The rearrangement uses TRBV5-1 and TRBJ1-4; D ambiguous. The CDR3 runs to 14 residues. CDR1 and CDR2 (germline): SGHRS, YFSETQ. V dropped 4 bases and J dropped 7 bases, with 14 bases sitting between them.

In its sample, this clonotype was seen a few times. V gene TRBV20-1 combines with J gene TRBJ2-7; 9 bases line up with TRBD1. V was clipped by 1 base and J by 4 bases; unmatched bases: 2. CDR1 is DFQATT and CDR2 is SNEGSKA in the germline V gene (reference sequence). The CDR3 has 13 amino acids. The CDR3 here is CSARAGTGYEQYF. CDR3 DNA sequence: TGCAGTGCTAGAGCAGGGACAGGGTACGAGCAGTACTTC.

This clonotype was observed a handful of times. The chain links TRBV20-1 to TRBJ2-3; unclear D gene. Germline V gives CDR1 DFQATT, CDR2 SNEGSKA (reference sequence). Trimming removed 1 base at V and 1 base at J, with 12 bases between. The CDR3 runs 15 residues. The CDR3 DNA follows: TGCAGTGCTAGAGCGGCTAATCACCGCACAGATACGCAGTATTTT. This translates into CSARAANHRTDTQYF.

The chain couples TRBV9 to TRBJ2-5; TRBD2 is a possible D gene (5 bases). The CDR3 consists of 14 residues. Trimming stripped 0 bases from V and 7 bases from J, with 13 bases between. Germline loops: CDR1 SGDLS, CDR2 YYNGEE. The chain's CDR3 is CASSVAPDRGTQYF. The CDR3, as DNA: TGTGCCAGCAGCGTAGCCCCGGACCGGGGGACCCAGTACTTC.

The chain employs TRBV11-2 and TRBJ2-1; no firm D call. This CDR3 spans 15 amino acids. The V gene lost 2 bases and the J gene lost 0 bases, with 8 bases spanning the gap. From germline, CDR1 is SGHAT and CDR2 FQNNGV. Written as DNA, the CDR3 is TGTGCCAGCAGCTTAAACGACCGCTCCTACAATGAGCAGTTCTTC. This codes for CASSLNDRSYNEQFF.

This sequence joins TRBV29-1 and TRBJ1-5, with D unclear. The germline gives CDR1 SQVTM, CDR2 ANQGSEA. The ends were cut back, 3 bases at V and 0 bases at J, with 9 bases in the middle. The CDR3 is 14 amino acids. The CDR3 nucleotides read TGCAGCGTTGAGACGGGGAATAGCAATCAGCCCCAGCATTTT. Protein sequence: CSVETGNSNQPQHF. Full variable domain (rest looked up from reference TRBV29-1 and TRBJ1-5): SAVISQKPSRDICQRGTSLTIQCQVDSQVTMMFWYRQQPGQSLTLIATANQGSEATYESGFVIDKFPISRPNLTFSTLTVSNMSPEDSSIYLCSVETGNSNQPQHFGDGTRLSIL.

V usage is TRBV20-1 and J usage is TRBJ2-7; D perhaps matches TRBD1 (5 bases). Trimming removed 3 bases at V and 0 bases at J, with 9 bases between. In germline, CDR1 is DFQATT, CDR2 SNEGSKA (reference sequence). The CDR3 sequence is 13 residues long. In DNA, the CDR3 is TGCAGTGCTAGGAAGGGGCCCTCCTACGAGCAGTACTTC. Its protein is CSARKGPSYEQYF.

The V and J genes are TRBV9 and TRBJ1-2, with no clear D. The CDR3 sequence is 15 residues long. V shed 3 bases and J shed 0 bases, with 12 bases lying between them. Germline CDR1 reads SGDLS; CDR2 reads YYNGEE. The CDR3 bases are TGTGCCAGCAGCGCACTGGGGAATGCTAACTATGGCTACACCTTC. Its protein product is CASSALGNANYGYTF.

This clonotype occurred a few times. This chain uses TRBV29-1 with TRBJ1-2; 9 nucleotides match TRBD1. CDR3 length: 15 amino acids. V lost 5 bases and J lost 2; bases outside the gene matches: 9. Germline CDR1 and CDR2: SQVTM and ANQGSEA. CDR3 amino acids: CSVPRTGTGNYGYTF. For the CDR3, the DNA is TGCAGCGTTCCTAGAACTGGGACAGGGAACTATGGCTACACCTTC.

The V gene is TRBV5-1, the J gene TRBJ2-5; 8 bases map to TRBD1. Germline values: CDR1 SGHRS, CDR2 YFSETQ. V lost 2 bases and J lost 4; bases outside the gene matches: 10. The CDR3 runs 16 residues. This CDR3 reads CASSFRTGRGRETQYF. The CDR3 DNA is TGCGCCAGCAGCTTCCGGACAGGGAGAGGTCGAGAGACCCAGTACTTC.

The sample holds a few counts of this clonotype. The chain is built from TRBV5-1 and TRBJ2-7, with 7 bases lining up with TRBD1. This CDR3 is 15 amino acids long. V was clipped by 3 bases and J by 2 bases; unmatched bases: 8. The germline gives CDR1 SGHRS, CDR2 YFSETQ. Here the CDR3 DNA reads TGCGCCAGCAGCTACCCCGGGACAGCGGCCTACGAGCAGTACTTC. Translation: CASSYPGTAAYEQYF.